This T cell receptor (beta chain) was documented in a study of beta chain features in type 1 diabetes. Study-wide background: In age, gender and cell yields, patients were similar to healthy donors. Study-wide results and caveats: When Type 1 diabetes patients were examined, their TCRB CDR3s proved moderately but significantly shorter in all four CD4+ subsets. When VDJ junctions were examined, type 1 diabetes patients showed fewer insertions and more deletions.

In regard to this clone: Its antigen is unidentified.

TCRB transcripts that were expressed got sequenced, as all of the isolated RNA had been reverse transcribed. Repertoires were generated with immunoSEQ multiplex PCR, while TCRdb's copy carries only in-frame clones and drops some. The data contain a few hundred thousand clones, 8% to 13% of them singletons. The TCR comes from a woman in her thirties in good health. Sequenced sample: naive CD4+ T cells from blood.

CDR3 bases: TGTGCCAGCAGTTTTCAGACGACAGGAGAGACCCAGTACTTC. This encodes CASSFQTTGETQYF. The genes are TRBV28 and TRBJ2-5; D is possibly TRBD1 (6 bases). Germline-derived CDR1 and CDR2 are MDHEN and SYDVKM. V was trimmed by 3 bases and J by 4 bases, leaving 12 bases between them. CDR3 length: 14 residues.